Included here is one T cell receptor (beta chain) sequence, with context. Its antigen is unidentified. CDR1 SQVTM and CDR2 ANQGSEA come from the germline V gene. This CDR3 has 15 amino acids. This record comes from a study of T cells expressing NK-cell markers. Background on the study: Sorted CD3+CD56+NKG2C+, CD3+CD56+NKG2C- and CD3+CD56-NKG2C+ T cells supplied TCR beta repertoires. Study-level results: Among several donors, these clonotypes also ranked first in the CD3+CD56-NKG2C+ fraction.

With UMIs, 5'RACE template switching was used to make TCR beta cDNA. TCRdb reworked the 5' RACE reads into one entry per CDR3 protein, no DNA. Its table lists about 540,000 distinct CDR3 sequences. The TCR was taken from a man aged 18 to 29 in good health. The gene calls are TRBV29-1 and TRBJ2-1; with no DNA, the TCRdb D assignment of TRBD2 cannot be verified. Source material: blood T cells: a sorted CD56 or NKG2C T cell subset, CD4+ or CD8+ T cells, or bulk PBMC T cells (not recorded which). This CDR3 is CSVPPVVRVVDEQFF.